The sequence of this T cell receptor (beta chain) was determined in a study of shared clonotypes between healthy human individuals. As concerns this clone: Antigen specificity is unknown.

Sequencing was at deep level. TCRdb keeps only in-frame clones here, not all; method: immunoSEQ multiplex PCR. The data contain around 510,000 clones, 95% to 96% of them seen just once; the ten biggest clones take up nearly 0.065%. Study-level findings and limits: Several donors held 4.5% to 5% of naive CD4 clonotypes in common.

Trimming removed 6 bases from V and 8 bases from J; junction bases left unmatched: 9. This CDR3 has 13 residues. The germline V gene encodes CDR1 MDHEN and CDR2 SYDVKM. This TCR was recovered from a woman under 40 in good health. Sequenced material: naive CD4+ T cells sorted from blood. Subset meaning: CD45RA+ positively selected. The gene calls are TRBV28 and TRBJ1-2, with TRBD1 matching 7 bases. The CDR3 nucleotides read TGTGCCAGCAGAACGGGACAGCCCGGGGGCTACACCTTC. This codes for CASRTGQPGGYTF.